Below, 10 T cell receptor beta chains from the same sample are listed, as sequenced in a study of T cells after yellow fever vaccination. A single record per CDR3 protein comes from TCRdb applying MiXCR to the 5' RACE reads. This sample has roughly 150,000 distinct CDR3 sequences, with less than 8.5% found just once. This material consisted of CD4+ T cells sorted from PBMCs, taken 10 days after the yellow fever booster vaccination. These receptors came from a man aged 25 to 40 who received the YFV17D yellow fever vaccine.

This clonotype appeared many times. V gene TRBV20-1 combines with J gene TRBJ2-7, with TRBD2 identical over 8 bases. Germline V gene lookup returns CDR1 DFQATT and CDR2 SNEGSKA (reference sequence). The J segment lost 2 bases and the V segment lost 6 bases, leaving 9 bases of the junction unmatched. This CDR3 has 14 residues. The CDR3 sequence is CSALPGGRPYEQYF. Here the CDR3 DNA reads TGCAGTGCCCTACCGGGCGGGAGGCCCTACGAGCAGTACTTC.

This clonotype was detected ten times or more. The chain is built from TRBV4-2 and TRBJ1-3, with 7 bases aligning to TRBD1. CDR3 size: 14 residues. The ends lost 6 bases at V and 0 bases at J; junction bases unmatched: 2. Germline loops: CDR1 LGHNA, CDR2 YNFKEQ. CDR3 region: CASSRDSSGNTIYF. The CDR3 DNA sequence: TGTGCCAGCAGTCGGGACAGCTCTGGAAACACCATATATTTT.

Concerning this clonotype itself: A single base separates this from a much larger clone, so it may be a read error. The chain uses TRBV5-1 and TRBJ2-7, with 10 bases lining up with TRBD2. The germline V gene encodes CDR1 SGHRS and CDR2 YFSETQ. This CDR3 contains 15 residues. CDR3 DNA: TGCGACAGCAAAGACCTAGCGGGAGACTCCTACGAGCAGTACTTC. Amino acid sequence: CDSKDLAGDSYEQYF.

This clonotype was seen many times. CDR3 residues: CASSVGKNTGELFF. The DNA of the CDR3 is TGTGCCAGCAGTGTTGGGAAGAACACCGGGGAGCTGTTTTTT. The chain couples TRBV6-1 to TRBJ2-2; D remains ambiguous. Germline CDR1 and CDR2: MNHNS and SASEGT. This CDR3 is 14 amino acids long. V dropped 4 bases and J dropped 1 base, with 7 bases sitting between them.

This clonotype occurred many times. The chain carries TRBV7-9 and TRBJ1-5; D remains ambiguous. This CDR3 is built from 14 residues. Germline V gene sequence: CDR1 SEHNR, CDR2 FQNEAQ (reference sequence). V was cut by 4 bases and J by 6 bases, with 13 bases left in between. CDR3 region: CASSSPDVGQPQHF. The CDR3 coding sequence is TGTGCCAGCAGCTCCCCGGACGTCGGTCAGCCCCAGCATTTT. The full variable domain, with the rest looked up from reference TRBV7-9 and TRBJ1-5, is DTGVSQNPRHKITKRGQNVTFRCDPISEHNRLYWYRQTLGQGPEFLTYFQNEAQLEKSRLLSDRFSAERPKGSFSTLEIQRTEQGDSAMYLCASSSPDVGQPQHFGDGTRLSIL.

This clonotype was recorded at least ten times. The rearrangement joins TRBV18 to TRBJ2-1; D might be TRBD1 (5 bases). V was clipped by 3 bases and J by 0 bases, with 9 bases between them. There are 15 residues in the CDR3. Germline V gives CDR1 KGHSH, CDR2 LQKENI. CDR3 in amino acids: CASSPRQSSYNEQFF. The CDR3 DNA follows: TGTGCCAGCTCACCTAGACAGAGCTCCTACAATGAGCAGTTCTTC.

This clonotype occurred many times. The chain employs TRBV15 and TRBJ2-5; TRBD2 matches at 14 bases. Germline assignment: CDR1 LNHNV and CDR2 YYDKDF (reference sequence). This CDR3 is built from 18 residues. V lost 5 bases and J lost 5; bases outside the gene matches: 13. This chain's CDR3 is CATSRGLAGDGSWETQYF. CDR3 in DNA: TGTGCCACCAGCCGGGGACTAGCGGGAGACGGGTCATGGGAGACCCAGTACTTC.

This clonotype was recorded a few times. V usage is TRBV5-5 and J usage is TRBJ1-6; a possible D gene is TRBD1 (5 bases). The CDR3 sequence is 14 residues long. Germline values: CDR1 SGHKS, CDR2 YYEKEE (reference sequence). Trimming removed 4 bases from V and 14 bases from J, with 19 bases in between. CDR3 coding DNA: TGTGCCAGCAGCACGGGGGACCTAAAGACTTCCCTCCACTTT. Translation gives CASSTGDLKTSLHF.

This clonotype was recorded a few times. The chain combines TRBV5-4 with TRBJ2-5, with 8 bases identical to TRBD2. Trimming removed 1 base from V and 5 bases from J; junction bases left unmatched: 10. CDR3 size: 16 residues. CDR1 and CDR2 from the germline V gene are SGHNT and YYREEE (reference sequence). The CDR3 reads CASSLRGGTRGETQYF. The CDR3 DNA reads TGTGCCAGCAGCTTGCGTGGCGGGACTAGGGGCGAGACCCAGTACTTC. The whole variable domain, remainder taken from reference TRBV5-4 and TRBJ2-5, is ETGVTQSPTHLIKTRGQQVTLRCSSQSGHNTVSWYQQALGQGPQFIFQYYREEENGRGNFPPRFSGLQFPNYSSELNVNALELDDSALYLCASSLRGGTRGETQYFGPGTRLLVL.

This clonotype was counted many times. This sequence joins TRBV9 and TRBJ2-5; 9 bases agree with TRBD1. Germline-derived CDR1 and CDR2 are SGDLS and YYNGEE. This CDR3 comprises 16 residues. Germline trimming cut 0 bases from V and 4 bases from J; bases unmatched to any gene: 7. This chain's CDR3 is CASSVAPRTGVETQYF. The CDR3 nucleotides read TGTGCCAGCAGCGTAGCCCCCCGGACAGGGGTAGAGACCCAGTACTTC.